This TCR beta chain was observed in a study of T-cell memory formation after mild COVID-19. For the study at large: In these data, TCR clusters were largely donor specific.

The CDR3 runs 15 residues. Germline V gene lookup returns CDR1 SEHNR and CDR2 FQNEAQ (reference sequence). The V end lost 4 bases, the J end lost 7 bases, and 17 bases lay between the germline ends. Comments on this clonotype: The antigen remains unidentified.

Researchers used 5'RACE with constant-segment primers to make TCR alpha and TCR beta cDNA libraries that carry sample barcodes and UMIs. TCRdb re-analysed the 5' RACE reads in MiXCR, keeping a single row per CDR3 protein. The table has more than 300,000 distinct CDR3 sequences, roughly an eighth seen once; the top ten hold 21%. Study-level findings and limits: Among clones peaking at day 37 in the second wave, SARS-CoV-2 specificity remained unconfirmed.

Material: PBMCs or a T cell subset sorted from them (not recorded which). The receptor was isolated from a man younger than 35 who had mild COVID-19 (a few samples of this study predate the infection). Cell type and time point are not known. The chain couples TRBV7-9 to TRBJ2-1, with D possibly matching TRBD2 (6 bases). In DNA form, the CDR3 reads TGTGCCAGCAGCTCTAGGGGACCGACTAGTAATGAGCAGTTCTTC. Encoded protein: CASSSRGPTSNEQFF.